Listed here are 9 T cell receptor beta chains from one sample, sequenced in a study of identical twins. TCRdb fed the 5' RACE reads into MiXCR, producing one record per CDR3 protein. The table lists a few hundred thousand distinct CDR3 sequences, 7.5% to 10% of them singletons, with around 3% in the top ten. These data also formed part of another study, on yellow fever vaccine responses in identical twins.

Sequenced sample: PBMCs. The receptors were sampled from a woman between 18 and 29 years old in good health.

The gene calls are TRBV5-1 and TRBJ2-3; 7 nucleotides agree with TRBD1. V gave up 4 bases and J gave up 0 bases; unmatched junction bases: 5. This CDR3 spans 15 amino acids. Germline assignment: CDR1 SGHRS and CDR2 YFSETQ. The CDR3 is CASSRDSPSTDTQYF. The CDR3 DNA sequence: TGCGCCAGCAGCCGGGACAGCCCTAGCACAGATACGCAGTATTTT. The variable domain in full, completed from reference TRBV5-1 and TRBJ2-3, reads KAGVTQTPRYLIKTRGQQVTLSCSPISGHRSVSWYQQTPGQGLQFLFEYFSETQRNKGNFPGRFSGRQFSNSRSEMNVSTLELGDSALYLCASSRDSPSTDTQYFGPGTRLTVL.

CDR3 sequence (DNA): TGTGCCAGCAGCTTAGTGTTCACCCCTAACTATGGCTACACCTTC. It specifies CASSLVFTPNYGYTF. This sequence joins TRBV11-2 and TRBJ1-2; D ambiguous. The CDR3 length is 15 residues. V lost 1 base, J lost 0 bases, and 9 bases lay in between. Per germline, CDR1 SGHAT and CDR2 FQNNGV.

CDR3 in amino acids: CSAPVPGYTDTQYF. The CDR3 nucleotides are TGCAGTGCACCCGTCCCGGGGTACACAGATACGCAGTATTTT. The genes are TRBV20-1 and TRBJ2-3; the D gene is possibly TRBD2 (5 bases). The CDR3 consists of 14 residues. V was cut by 6 bases and J by 2 bases, with 15 bases left in between. Looked up from germline, CDR1 is DFQATT and CDR2 is SNEGSKA (reference sequence).

This clonotype was detected ten times or more. The gene calls are TRBV5-1 and TRBJ2-7; D is perhaps TRBD1 (6 bases). V lost 0 bases, J lost 4 bases, and 20 bases lay in between. This CDR3 comprises 17 residues. Per germline, CDR1 SGHRS and CDR2 YFSETQ. For the CDR3, the DNA is TGCGCCAGCAGCTTGGGTGGGGGCACCACATCGGTTTACGAGCAGTACTTC. Protein: CASSLGGGTTSVYEQYF.

This clonotype was observed at least ten times. The chain combines TRBV28 with TRBJ2-6; D gene unclear. With 7 bases removed from V and 4 bases from J, the gap between germline ends came to 17 bases. From germline, CDR1 is MDHEN and CDR2 SYDVKM. The CDR3 is made up of 16 amino acids. The CDR3 DNA is TGTGCCAGCACCGTTCGCGGCCTTTCCGGGGCCAACGTCCTGACTTTC. This encodes CASTVRGLSGANVLTF.

V is TRBV7-9 and J is TRBJ2-7, with 7 bases identical to TRBD1. Per germline, CDR1 SEHNR and CDR2 FQNEAQ (reference sequence). V was pared by 9 bases and J by 2 bases, with 7 bases of the junction left unmatched. The CDR3 is 13 residues long. The CDR3 spells CASGTDATYEQYF. CDR3 nucleotides: TGTGCCAGTGGGACAGACGCGACCTACGAGCAGTACTTC.

This clonotype was seen many times. The rearrangement links TRBV5-1 to TRBJ2-1, with D perhaps matching TRBD2 (5 bases). This CDR3 is 14 amino acids long. The germline V gene has CDR1 SGHRS and CDR2 YFSETQ. The ends were cut back, 0 bases at V and 8 bases at J, with 12 bases in the middle. CDR3 in amino acids: CASSLGGSGDEQFF. In DNA form, the CDR3 reads TGCGCCAGCAGCTTGGGAGGTTCCGGGGATGAGCAGTTCTTC.

The chain's CDR3 is CASSLARESYEQYF. The CDR3 nucleotides read TGTGCCAGCAGCTTAGCGCGGGAATCCTACGAGCAGTACTTC. This rearrangement joins TRBV7-8 to TRBJ2-7; tentatively, D is TRBD2 (6 bases). Germline V lookup: CDR1 SGHVS, CDR2 FQNEAQ. Trimming cost V 0 bases and J 1 base, with 7 bases left between them. This CDR3 is 14 amino acids long.

This clonotype was counted at least ten times. The rearrangement links TRBV7-2 to TRBJ2-3; possible D gene TRBD2, 5 bases. Deletions cut 5 bases from V and 4 bases from J, with 13 bases between. In germline, CDR1 is SGHTA, CDR2 FQGNSA. The CDR3 is 14 residues long. The CDR3 sequence is CASSLIMEADTQYF. The DNA for the CDR3 is TGTGCCAGCAGCCTAATCATGGAGGCAGATACGCAGTATTTT.